This T cell receptor (beta chain) was recovered during a study of CD8 T cells in ankylosing spondylitis. This clonotype was found many times. Its antigen is not identified. The TCR beta libraries were generated through quantitative 5'-RACE incorporating molecular barcodes. TCRdb reprocessed the 5' RACE reads with MiXCR, giving one entry per CDR3 protein. The sample comprises some 250,000 distinct CDR3 sequences, roughly a quarter of which are singletons, and roughly 0.6% rests with the top ten. Germline V gene sequence: CDR1 MDHEN, CDR2 SYDVKM. The CDR3 runs to 16 residues. Trimming removed 5 bases from V and 3 bases from J; junction bases left unmatched: 9. Study findings and constraints: Within matched ankylosing spondylitis synovial fluid, disease-linked clones were reportedly significantly enriched.

This chain joins TRBV28 and TRBJ2-5; 10 bases map to TRBD2. The source material was blood, either unsorted or a sorted T cell fraction (not recorded which). The sequence derives from a male donor with ankylosing spondylitis or in good health (not recorded which). CDR3 sequence (DNA): TGTGCCAGCAGTGCCGGACTAGCGGATTGGGAAGAGACCCAGTACTTC. It codes for CASSAGLADWEETQYF.